This TCR beta chain was recovered during a study of early T cells in non-severe SARS-CoV-2 infection. Unique molecular identifiers were attached to individual cDNA molecules. TCRdb processed the 5' RACE reads anew with MiXCR; each CDR3 protein has one entry. The sample records 100,000 to 150,000 distinct CDR3 sequences, about 15% being singletons. The source material was whole blood. This sequence was found in an adult who was a healthcare worker with PCR-confirmed SARS-CoV-2 infection or an uninfected control (not recorded which).

Here the CDR3 reads CSASRDSSYGYTF. CDR3 nucleotide sequence: TGCAGTGCTAGCAGGGACAGTTCCTATGGCTACACCTTC. The J gene is TRBJ1-2, the V gene TRBV20-1, with 7 bases fitting TRBD1. The length of the CDR3 is 13 residues. The germline V gene has CDR1 DFQATT and CDR2 SNEGSKA (reference sequence). The J segment lost 4 bases and the V segment lost 3 bases, leaving 5 bases of the junction unmatched.